Presented here are 28 T cell receptor beta chains from one specimen sequenced in a study of cytomegalovirus exposure and HLA in healthy donors. Primers included in the PCR were 60 Vbeta and 13 Jbeta primers. Here immunoSEQ multiplex PCR was the method, and the copy in TCRdb shows in-frame clones only, minus some. Among roughly 110,000 clones, roughly 76% were seen once, and the ten largest hold roughly 2.3%. Sequenced: PBMCs. The origin of the receptors is a man aged 18 to 29 in good health and CMV-seronegative.

The V call is TRBV23-1, the J call TRBJ2-2, with D possibly TRBD2 on 5 matching bases. TRBV23-1 is flagged as an ORF with uncertain function. The CDR3 length is 15 residues. The V gene lost 2 bases and the J gene lost 7 bases, with 14 bases spanning the gap. The CDR3 sequence is CASSQQGPAGGELFF. The CDR3 DNA reads as TGCGCCAGCAGTCAACAAGGACCGGCGGGCGGGGAGCTGTTTTTT.

This chain links TRBV19 with TRBJ1-4; D not resolved. The CDR3 sequence is 13 residues long. V was shortened by 2 bases and J by 7 bases, with 8 bases between the two germline ends. Germline loops: CDR1 LNHDA, CDR2 SQIVND (reference sequence). The CDR3 is CASSINGAEKLFF. The CDR3, as DNA: TGTGCCAGTAGTATAAATGGAGCTGAAAAACTGTTTTTT.

The chain uses TRBV4-3 and TRBJ1-5; 7 bases map to TRBD1. This CDR3 spans 14 amino acids. V lost 4 bases, J lost 9 bases, and 9 bases stayed unmatched. Germline CDR1 is LGHNA and CDR2 is YSLEER. As DNA, the CDR3 is TGCGCCAGCAGCCCTGGAGGGGGCCGGCGGCCCCAGCATTTT. This translates into CASSPGGGRRPQHF.

J is TRBJ2-2 and V is TRBV5-4, with 8 bases lining up with TRBD1. The germline gives CDR1 SGHNT, CDR2 YYREEE (reference sequence). The CDR3 length is 20 residues. V lost 4 bases, J lost 4 bases, and 21 bases stayed unmatched. The CDR3 loop reads CASSAGQGQRKVLFTGELFF. DNA for the CDR3: TGTGCCAGCAGCGCCGGACAGGGACAGCGCAAAGTCCTGTTCACCGGGGAGCTGTTTTTT.

This chain connects TRBV7-2 to TRBJ1-1; D is perhaps TRBD1 (6 bases). The CDR3 spans 14 residues. V was shortened by 3 bases and J by 2 bases, with 10 bases between the two germline ends. CDR1 and CDR2 from the germline V gene are SGHTA and FQGNSA. The CDR3 loop is CASSLGQANTEAFF. The CDR3 coding sequence is TGTGCCAGCAGCTTGGGACAAGCTAACACTGAAGCTTTCTTT.

The chain carries TRBV7-2 and TRBJ2-5; 7 bases fit TRBD2. Trimming at V came to 2 bases and at J to 2 bases, leaving 2 bases not matched to a gene. Germline-derived CDR1 and CDR2 are SGHTA and FQGNSA. This CDR3 comprises 14 residues. The CDR3 DNA sequence: TGTGCCAGCAGCTTAAGGCGGGGGCAAGAGACCCAGTACTTC. Translated, it gives CASSLRRGQETQYF.

V gene TRBV15 combines with J gene TRBJ1-1, with 8 bases identical to TRBD1. V was clipped by 4 bases and J by 11 bases; unmatched bases: 12. This CDR3 contains 14 residues. Germline assignment: CDR1 LNHNV and CDR2 YYDKDF (reference sequence). The DNA of the CDR3 is TGTGCCACCAGCACCGCGACAGGGGACTGGTTTGCTTTCTTT. It translates to CATSTATGDWFAFF.

This chain links TRBV5-1 with TRBJ2-5, with 8 bases aligning to TRBD2. The trim removed 0 bases at V and 4 bases at J, leaving 11 bases unmatched. Germline loops: CDR1 SGHRS, CDR2 YFSETQ. The CDR3 length is 17 residues. The DNA for the CDR3 is TGCGCCAGCAGCTTGGCCGGGCAGCGGGGGAGGGGAGAGACCCAGTACTTC. Encoded protein: CASSLAGQRGRGETQYF.

The chain joins TRBV19 to TRBJ1-5, with a tentative D call TRBD1 (5 bases). The V end was cut by 5 bases, the J end by 5 bases, with 13 bases between. The CDR3 is 14 amino acids. Looked up from germline, CDR1 is LNHDA and CDR2 is SQIVND (reference sequence). CDR3 amino acids: CASSATRGDQPQHF. The DNA of the CDR3 is TGTGCCAGTAGTGCAACACGGGGGGATCAGCCCCAGCATTTT.

The chain uses TRBV6-6 and TRBJ2-2; D perhaps matches TRBD2 (7 bases). Germline V gives CDR1 MNHNY, CDR2 SVGAGI (reference sequence). The CDR3 runs 14 residues. Trimming took off 8 bases at V and 4 bases at J, with 14 bases between the two ends. This CDR3 is CASHREGGTGELFF. DNA of the CDR3: TGTGCCAGCCACAGGGAGGGTGGCACCGGGGAGCTGTTTTTT.

The V gene is TRBV5-1, the J gene TRBJ2-1, with 12 bases identical to TRBD2. Per the germline V gene, CDR1 is SGHRS and CDR2 is YFSETQ. The CDR3 is 15 amino acids. J lost 9 bases, V lost 0 bases, and 4 bases had no gene match. CDR3 sequence (DNA): TGCGCCAGCAGCTTGGCGCTAGCGGGGGGGGCTGAGCAGTTCTTC. Translation gives CASSLALAGGAEQFF.

This clone was seen once. V gene TRBV6-6 combines with J gene TRBJ1-3; D remains unclear. Trimming took off 8 bases at V and 2 bases at J, with 10 bases between the two ends. The V gene's germline CDR1 is MNHNY and CDR2 SVGAGI (reference sequence). CDR3 length: 13 residues. In DNA form, the CDR3 reads TGTGCCAGCTCAGAGGGCGCTGGAAACACCATATATTTT. It codes for CASSEGAGNTIYF.

This clone was seen just once. The V gene is TRBV6-5, the J gene TRBJ2-3; D is perhaps TRBD2 (6 bases). V dropped 0 bases and J dropped 2 bases, with 9 bases sitting between them. The CDR3 has 15 residues. Germline CDR1 reads MNHEY; CDR2 reads SVGAGI. The CDR3 here is CASSYSAGPTDTQYF. CDR3 nucleotides: TGTGCCAGCAGTTACTCGGCGGGGCCCACAGATACGCAGTATTTT.

J is TRBJ2-3 and V is TRBV7-2; D might be TRBD1 (6 bases). Trimming stripped 4 bases from V and 6 bases from J, with 11 bases between. The CDR3 is made up of 13 amino acids. From germline, CDR1 is SGHTA and CDR2 FQGNSA. CDR3 sequence: CASSSQGSDTQYF. CDR3 bases: TGTGCCAGCAGCTCCCAGGGGTCTGATACGCAGTATTTT. The full variable domain, with the rest looked up from reference TRBV7-2 and TRBJ2-3, is GAGVSQSPSNKVTEKGKDVELRCDPISGHTALYWYRQSLGQGLEFLIYFQGNSAPDKSGLPSDRFSAERTGGSVSTLTIQRTQQEDSAVYLCASSSQGSDTQYFGPGTRLTVL.

V usage is TRBV10-3 and J usage is TRBJ2-5, with D possibly TRBD1 on 6 matching bases. The germline CDR1 and CDR2 sequences are ENHRY and SYGVKD. Between the trimmed V and J ends, which lost 0 bases and 5 bases, there was a span of 13 bases. This CDR3 is built from 15 residues. CDR3: CAISESGRGSETQYF. The CDR3 DNA sequence: TGTGCCATCAGTGAGTCGGGCAGGGGATCGGAGACCCAGTACTTC.

This clone has just one count. The CDR3 nucleotides read TGTGCCAGTAGTATAGGTCTGGGACAGGCCTATCAGCCCCAGCATTTT. Encoded protein: CASSIGLGQAYQPQHF. The chain employs TRBV19 and TRBJ1-5, with TRBD1 matching over 8 bases. CDR1 is LNHDA and CDR2 is SQIVND in the germline V gene (reference sequence). CDR3 size: 16 residues. The ends lost 1 base at V and 5 bases at J; junction bases unmatched: 7.

The chain couples TRBV5-6 to TRBJ1-5, with D perhaps matching TRBD1 (5 bases). The V end was cut by 1 base, the J end by 7 bases, with 12 bases between. CDR3 length: 14 amino acids. Germline V gene sequence: CDR1 SGHDT, CDR2 YYEEEE. The DNA for the CDR3 is TGTGCCAGCAGCTTGCAGGGCGTTAGGCAGCCCCAGCATTTT. Amino acid sequence: CASSLQGVRQPQHF.

V gene TRBV5-6 combines with J gene TRBJ1-3, with D possibly matching TRBD1 (5 bases). Trimming pared 4 bases from V and 3 bases from J, leaving 17 bases between. Germline CDR1 is SGHDT and CDR2 is YYEEEE. This CDR3 comprises 16 residues. The DNA of the CDR3 is TGTGCCAGCAGCCCACAGGTATTAAGGAGTGGAAACACCATATATTTT. Amino acid sequence: CASSPQVLRSGNTIYF.

This chain uses TRBV15 with TRBJ1-2; TRBD1 matches 7 bases. The length of the CDR3 is 13 residues. The ends lost 4 bases at V and 8 bases at J; junction bases unmatched: 7. Germline CDR1 is LNHNV and CDR2 is YYDKDF (reference sequence). This chain's CDR3 is CATSNDRAEGYTF. The DNA for the CDR3 is TGTGCCACCAGCAACGACAGGGCGGAAGGCTACACCTTC.

With respect to this clone: One end of the junction varies from germline; a read error may be responsible. V is TRBV7-9 and J is TRBJ1-2, with a possible D match to TRBD1 (5 bases). This CDR3 has 12 amino acids. Germline loops: CDR1 SEHNR, CDR2 FQNEAQ (reference sequence). The CDR3 here is CSSSPDSHGYTF. The CDR3 DNA is TGTTCCAGCAGCCCAGACAGCCATGGCTACACCTTC.

This clone was detected only a few times. This rearrangement joins TRBV6-1 to TRBJ1-5, with a possible D match to TRBD1 (6 bases). V was shortened by 6 bases and J by 4 bases, with 10 bases between the two germline ends. This CDR3 has 13 amino acids. Germline values: CDR1 MNHNS, CDR2 SASEGT. The CDR3 nucleotides are TGTGCCAGCAGAAACACAGGGAATCAGCCCCAGCATTTT. Its protein product is CASRNTGNQPQHF.

The chain links TRBV21-1 to TRBJ2-2; the D segment call TRBD1 is taken from the table without a DNA check. TRBV21-1 is labeled a pseudogene. CDR3 length: 15 residues. The CDR3 DNA is TGTGCCACCGAAAAACGGGACAGGAACACCGGGGAGCTGTTTTTT. Translating gives CATEKRDRNTGELFF.

The chain uses TRBV7-9 and TRBJ2-5, with 7 positions matching TRBD1. Germline CDR1 reads SEHNR; CDR2 reads FQNEAQ (reference sequence). The CDR3 spans 16 residues. J lost 5 bases, V lost 5 bases, and 14 bases had no gene match. CDR3 protein: CASSAINTGDWETQYF. DNA for the CDR3: TGTGCCAGCAGCGCCATTAACACAGGGGATTGGGAGACCCAGTACTTC.

The chain is built from TRBV7-2 and TRBJ2-1; D is uncertain. V was clipped by 4 bases and J by 9 bases, with 13 bases between them. This CDR3 is 13 amino acids long. Germline-derived CDR1 and CDR2 are SGHTA and FQGNSA. The CDR3 reads CASSYSGLGEQFF. Written as DNA, the CDR3 is TGTGCCAGCAGCTATTCAGGATTGGGTGAGCAGTTCTTC.

This chain uses TRBV10-3 with TRBJ1-1, with D maybe TRBD1 (6 bases). The CDR3 is made up of 12 amino acids. Per germline, CDR1 ENHRY and CDR2 SYGVKD. The V gene lost 3 bases and the J gene lost 8 bases, with 10 bases spanning the gap. The CDR3 loop is CAISDRQAEAFF. CDR3 DNA sequence: TGTGCCATCAGTGATCGACAGGCAGAAGCTTTCTTT.

This clone was counted between two and nine times. Other DNA sequences of this sample code for an identical CDR3. The rearrangement joins TRBV15 to TRBJ1-4; 9 nucleotides agree with TRBD1. V gave up 3 bases and J gave up 8 bases; unmatched junction bases: 4. Germline CDR1 and CDR2: LNHNV and YYDKDF (reference sequence). The CDR3 has 14 amino acids. CDR3 coding DNA: TGTGCCACCAGCAGGGGACAGGGAAACGAAAAACTGTTTTTT. Its translation is CATSRGQGNEKLFF.

The chain is built from TRBV7-8 and TRBJ2-1; 8 nucleotides agree with TRBD1. V was clipped by 3 bases and J by 5 bases; unmatched bases: 9. The CDR3 is 16 amino acids. Germline CDR1 reads SGHVS; CDR2 reads FQNEAQ. The CDR3 loop reads CASSFYLQGAHNEQFF. The CDR3 bases are TGTGCCAGCAGCTTCTATTTGCAGGGGGCTCACAATGAGCAGTTCTTC.

This sequence joins TRBV14 and TRBJ1-1, with TRBD1 matching 8 bases. The CDR3 runs to 15 residues. V dropped 3 bases and J dropped 4; count of bases not matched to a gene: 7. Germline CDR1 and CDR2: SGHDN and FVKESK. The CDR3 DNA sequence: TGTGCCAGCAGCCAGAGGACAGGGTTGGTCACTGAAGCTTTCTTT. Its protein product is CASSQRTGLVTEAFF.